Shown below are 16 T cell receptor beta chains from a single sample sequenced in a study of regulatory T cells in long-lasting Graves disease. Time point denoted: newly diagnosed GD, antithyroid drugs for less than 3 months. Generation of the TCR library employed RNA extracted from PBMCs. For TCR beta, libraries came from iRepertoire HTBI primers and Arm-PCR of CDR3 regions. TCRdb reprocessed the multiplex PCR reads via MiXCR and lists one record per CDR3 protein. In the table there are some 600,000 distinct CDR3 sequences, about 15% of which are singletons. These sequences were also reported in another study, on T cells in Graves' hyperthyroidism and ophthalmopathy.

Source: peripheral blood mononuclear cells (PBMCs), taken at new diagnosis, from a patient treated with antithyroid drugs. Every receptor here comes from a man aged 18 to 29 with Graves disease.

Concerning this clonotype: One base away lies a much larger clone, so this may be a sequencing read error. This is likely a read error, given that the CDR3 carries no conserved phenylalanine or tryptophan at its end. V gene TRBV29-1 combines with J gene TRBJ2-7, with D perhaps given as TRBD1 or TRBD2 (5 bases each). The CDR3 spans 12 residues. Trimming took 6 bases from V and 3 from J, leaving 12 bases between them. Germline values: CDR1 SQVTM, CDR2 ANQGSEA. CDR3 sequence (DNA): TGCAGCGTCCCGGGACCCTACTACGAGCAGTACCTC. This encodes CSVPGPYYEQYL.

This clonotype was recorded at least ten times. V and J are TRBV6-1 and TRBJ1-6; D uncertain. The CDR3 is made up of 15 amino acids. The germline V gene encodes CDR1 MNHNS and CDR2 SASEGT. V dropped 1 base and J dropped 7 bases, with 11 bases sitting between them. CDR3 coding DNA: TGTGCCAGCAGTGAAGGTTTCGGGGAGAATTCACCCCTCCACTTT. It specifies CASSEGFGENSPLHF.

This clonotype has at least ten counts. The rearrangement uses TRBV5-1 and TRBJ2-5, with unresolved D. Germline values: CDR1 SGHRS, CDR2 YFSETQ. This CDR3 spans 14 amino acids. The V end lost 4 bases, the J end lost 2 bases, and 12 bases lay between the germline ends. The CDR3 region has the DNA TGCGCCAGCAGCCCGGGTCCCCGGCAAGAGACCCAGTACTTC. Translation gives CASSPGPRQETQYF.

This clonotype appeared a few times. The rearrangement joins TRBV5-5 to TRBJ1-5; 8 nucleotides agree with TRBD1. With 4 bases clipped from V and 0 bases from J, the junction kept 9 bases outside the gene matches. From germline, CDR1 is SGHKS and CDR2 YYEKEE (reference sequence). This CDR3 is 17 amino acids long. The CDR3 DNA is TGTGCCAGCAGCCTAGGGACAGGACAACTTAGCAATCAGCCCCAGCATTTT. It codes for CASSLGTGQLSNQPQHF.

Ten or more counts support this clonotype. The chain recombines TRBV20-1 with TRBJ1-1; tentative D call: TRBD1 (5 bases). The V and J ends lost 6 bases and 6 bases respectively, with 11 bases between them. Germline CDR1 DFQATT, CDR2 SNEGSKA (reference sequence). This CDR3 contains 11 residues. In DNA form, the CDR3 reads TGCAGTGCCGCAGGGTCGGCTGAAGCTTTCTTT. Its translation is CSAAGSAEAFF.

This clonotype was found many times. The V gene is TRBV2, the J gene TRBJ2-1; 7 bases line up with TRBD2. The CDR3 spans 14 residues. Germline trimming cut 8 bases from V and 10 bases from J; bases unmatched to any gene: 14. Germline V gene lookup returns CDR1 SNHLY and CDR2 FYNNEI. This chain's CDR3 is CASSETTSLPEQFF. CDR3 nucleotides: TGTGCCAGCTCCGAAACGACTAGCCTTCCAGAGCAGTTCTTC.

This clonotype occurred many times. V usage is TRBV7-9 and J usage is TRBJ2-5; 11 bases fit TRBD1. The CDR3 is made up of 14 amino acids. The V gene end was trimmed by 5 bases and the J gene end by 3 bases; junction bases not matched to a gene: 2. Germline lookup yields CDR1 SEHNR and CDR2 FQNEAQ (reference sequence). In DNA form, the CDR3 reads TGTGCCAGCAGCCCGGGACAGGGGGAAGAGACCCAGTACTTC. It yields the protein CASSPGQGEETQYF.

The table lists this clonotype with a few counts. A read error is possible here, since a much larger clone lies one base away. J is TRBJ2-1 and V is TRBV5-1; possible D gene TRBD2, 7 bases. The CDR3 has 13 amino acids. From germline, CDR1 is SGHRS and CDR2 YFSETQ. CDR3 bases: TGTGCCAGCAGCTTGGCCGGGGGGCGTGAGCGGTTCTTC. It translates to CASSLAGGRERFF.

The chain uses TRBV7-2 and TRBJ2-1; no clear D gene. Trimming removed 1 base at V and 10 bases at J, with 14 bases between. Germline values: CDR1 SGHTA, CDR2 FQGNSA. The CDR3 loop spans 14 amino acids. DNA for the CDR3: TGTGCCAGCAGCTTAGACCGATCCGTCCGGGAGCAGTTCTTC. This codes for CASSLDRSVREQFF. Supplemented by reference TRBV7-2 and TRBJ2-1, the full variable domain reads GAGVSQSPSNKVTEKGKDVELRCDPISGHTALYWYRQSLGQGLEFLIYFQGNSAPDKSGLPSDRFSAERTGGSVSTLTIQRTQQEDSAVYLCASSLDRSVREQFFGPGTRLTVL.

This clonotype was found a few times. The rearrangement joins TRBV4-1 to TRBJ2-1, with D possibly being TRBD1 or TRBD2 (5 bases each). Germline V gene sequence: CDR1 MGHRA, CDR2 YSYEKL. V gave up 1 base and J gave up 3 bases, with 16 bases separating them. CDR3 length: 17 residues. CDR3 residues: CASSQVLGDRVYNEQFF. The CDR3 DNA sequence: TGCGCCAGCAGCCAAGTGTTAGGGGACCGTGTCTACAATGAGCAGTTCTTC.

The chain combines TRBV28 with TRBJ1-1, with TRBD1 matching over 9 bases. The ends lost 3 bases at V and 11 bases at J; junction bases unmatched: 4. The CDR3 covers 12 residues. Germline V gene sequence: CDR1 MDHEN, CDR2 SYDVKM. The DNA for the CDR3 is TGTGCCAGCAGTTTGTGGGACAGGGCGGCTTTCTTT. Protein: CASSLWDRAAFF.

For this clonotype: A much larger clone differs by one base, so this may be a read error. The chain carries TRBV20-1 and TRBJ2-1, with D perhaps TRBD2 (5 bases). The CDR3 runs 14 residues. Germline V gene sequence: CDR1 DFQATT, CDR2 SNEGSKA (reference sequence). This CDR3 is CSAWETSSYSEQFF. CDR3 sequence (DNA): TGCAGTGCATGGGAGACAAGCTCCTACAGTGAGCAGTTCTTC.

The table lists this clonotype with a count of one. The genes are TRBV29-1 and TRBJ2-7; TRBD1 matches 8 bases. CDR1 SQVTM and CDR2 ANQGSEA come from the germline V gene. The CDR3 is 14 amino acids. V trimming: 3 bases; J trimming: 5 bases; junction bases outside the gene matches: 9. The CDR3 protein is CSVDLGQGSNEQYF. The DNA for the CDR3 is TGCAGCGTTGACCTCGGACAGGGATCCAACGAGCAGTACTTC.

This clonotype was seen more than once but under ten times. V usage is TRBV4-1 and J usage is TRBJ2-5; unclear D gene. There are 17 residues in the CDR3. V was shortened by 0 bases and J by 3 bases, with 17 bases between the two germline ends. Germline-derived CDR1 and CDR2 are MGHRA and YSYEKL. The CDR3 region has the DNA TGCGCCAGCAGCCAAGATCGGCGACTGACGTTGGAAGAGACCCAGTACTTC. Translation gives CASSQDRRLTLEETQYF.

This clonotype appeared many times. V is TRBV28 and J is TRBJ1-1, with 7 positions matching TRBD1. The CDR3 has 16 amino acids. Trimming at V came to 4 bases and at J to 0 bases, leaving 8 bases not matched to a gene. CDR1 is MDHEN and CDR2 is SYDVKM in the germline V gene. The CDR3 DNA follows: TGTGCCAGCAGTTATAGGGGGCTTGGGGTGAACACTGAAGCTTTCTTT. It specifies CASSYRGLGVNTEAFF. The full variable domain, completed using reference TRBV28 and TRBJ1-1, is DVKVTQSSRYLVKRTGEKVFLECVQDMDHENMFWYRQDPGLGLRLIYFSYDVKMKEKGDIPEGYSVSREKKERFSLILESASTNQTSMYLCASSYRGLGVNTEAFFGQGTRLTVV.

The table lists this clonotype with a few counts. The genes are TRBV7-2 and TRBJ2-6; no clear D. Germline CDR1 SGHTA, CDR2 FQGNSA. CDR3 length: 15 residues. The V and J ends lost 5 bases and 2 bases respectively, with 10 bases between them. This CDR3 reads CASSHAETGANVLTF. CDR3 coding DNA: TGTGCCAGCAGCCACGCGGAGACTGGGGCCAACGTCCTGACTTTC.